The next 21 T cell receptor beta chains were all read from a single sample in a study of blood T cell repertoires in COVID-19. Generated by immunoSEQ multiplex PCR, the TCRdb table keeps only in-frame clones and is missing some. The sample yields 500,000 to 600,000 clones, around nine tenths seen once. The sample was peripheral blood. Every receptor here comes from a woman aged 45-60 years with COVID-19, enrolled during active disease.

CDR3 sequence (DNA): TGCAGTGCTAGTGAGACAGGTCTCTATAATTCACCCCTCCACTTT. Protein sequence: CSASETGLYNSPLHF. The genes are TRBV20-1 and TRBJ1-6; D possibly corresponds to TRBD1 (6 bases). This CDR3 has 15 amino acids. V lost 3 bases and J 3 bases, leaving 12 bases between the germline ends. Germline V gene lookup returns CDR1 DFQATT and CDR2 SNEGSKA (reference sequence).

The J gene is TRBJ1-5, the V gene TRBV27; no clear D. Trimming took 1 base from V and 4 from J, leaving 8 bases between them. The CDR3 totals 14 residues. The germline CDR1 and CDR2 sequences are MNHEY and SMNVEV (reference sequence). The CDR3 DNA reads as TGTGCCAGCAGTTTATACCGGGGAAATCAGCCCCAGCATTTT. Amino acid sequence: CASSLYRGNQPQHF.

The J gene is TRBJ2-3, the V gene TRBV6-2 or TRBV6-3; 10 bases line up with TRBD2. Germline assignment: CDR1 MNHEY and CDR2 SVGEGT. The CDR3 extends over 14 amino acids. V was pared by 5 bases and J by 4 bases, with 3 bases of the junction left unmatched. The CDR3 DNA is TGTGCCAGCAGTCCAGGACTAGCGGCAGATACGCAGTATTTT. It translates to CASSPGLAADTQYF.

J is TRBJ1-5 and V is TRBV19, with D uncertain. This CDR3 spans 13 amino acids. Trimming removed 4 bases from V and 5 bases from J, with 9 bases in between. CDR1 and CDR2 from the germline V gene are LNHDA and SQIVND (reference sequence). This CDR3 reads CASSKNFYQPQHF. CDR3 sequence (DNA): TGTGCCAGTAGTAAGAACTTTTATCAGCCCCAGCATTTT.

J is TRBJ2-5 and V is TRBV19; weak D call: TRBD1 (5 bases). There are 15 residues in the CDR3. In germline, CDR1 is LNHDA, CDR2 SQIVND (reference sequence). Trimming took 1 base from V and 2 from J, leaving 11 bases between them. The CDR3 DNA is TGTGCCAGTAGTATAGGGGGCTCCCCGCAAGAGACCCAGTACTTC. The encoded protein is CASSIGGSPQETQYF.

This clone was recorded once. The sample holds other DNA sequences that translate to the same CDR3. DNA of the CDR3: TGTGCCAGCAGCACCAGGACAGGGCCCACAGATACGCAGTATTTT. This gives the protein CASSTRTGPTDTQYF. The chain employs TRBV7-2 and TRBJ2-3, with 8 nucleotides matching TRBD1. This CDR3 has 15 amino acids. The V gene end was trimmed by 5 bases and the J gene end by 2 bases; junction bases not matched to a gene: 6. Germline V lookup: CDR1 SGHTA, CDR2 FQGNSA.

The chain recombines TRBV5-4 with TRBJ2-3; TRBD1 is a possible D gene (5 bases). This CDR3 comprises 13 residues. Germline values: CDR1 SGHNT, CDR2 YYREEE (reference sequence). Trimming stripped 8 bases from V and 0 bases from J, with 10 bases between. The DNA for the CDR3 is TGTGCCAGTCGGACACAAAGCACAGATACGCAGTATTTT. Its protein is CASRTQSTDTQYF.

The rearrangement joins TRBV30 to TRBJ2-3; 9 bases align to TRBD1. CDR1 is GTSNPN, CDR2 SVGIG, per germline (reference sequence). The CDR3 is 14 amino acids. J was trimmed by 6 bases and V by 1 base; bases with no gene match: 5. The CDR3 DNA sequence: TGTGCCTGGAGTGAGGGACAGGGAGGTGATACGCAGTATTTT. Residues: CAWSEGQGGDTQYF.

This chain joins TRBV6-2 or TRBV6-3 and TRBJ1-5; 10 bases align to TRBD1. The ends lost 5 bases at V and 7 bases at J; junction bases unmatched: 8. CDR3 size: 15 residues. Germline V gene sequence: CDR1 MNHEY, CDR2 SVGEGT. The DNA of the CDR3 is TGTGCCAGCAGTCTCGCCGGGACAGGGGTACAGCCCCAGCATTTT. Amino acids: CASSLAGTGVQPQHF.

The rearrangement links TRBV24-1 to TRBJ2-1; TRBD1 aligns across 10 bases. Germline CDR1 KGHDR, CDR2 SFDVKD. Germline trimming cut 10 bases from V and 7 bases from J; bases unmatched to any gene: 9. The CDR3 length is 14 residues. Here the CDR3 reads CATGTGDYRNEQFF. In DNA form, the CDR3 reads TGTGCCACGGGGACAGGGGACTACCGGAATGAGCAGTTCTTC.

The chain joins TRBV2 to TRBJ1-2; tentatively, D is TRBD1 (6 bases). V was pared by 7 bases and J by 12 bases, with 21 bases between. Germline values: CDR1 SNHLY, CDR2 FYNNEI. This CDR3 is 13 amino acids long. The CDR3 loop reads CASKGGGPQSDTF. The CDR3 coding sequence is TGTGCCAGCAAGGGGGGGGGACCCCAAAGCGACACCTTC.

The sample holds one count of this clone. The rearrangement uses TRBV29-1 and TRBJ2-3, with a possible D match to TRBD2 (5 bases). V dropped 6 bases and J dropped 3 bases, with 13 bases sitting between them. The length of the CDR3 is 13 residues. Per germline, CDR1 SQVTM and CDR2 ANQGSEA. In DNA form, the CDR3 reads TGCAGCGTCTCCCAATTAGCGACAGATACGCAGTATTTT. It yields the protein CSVSQLATDTQYF.

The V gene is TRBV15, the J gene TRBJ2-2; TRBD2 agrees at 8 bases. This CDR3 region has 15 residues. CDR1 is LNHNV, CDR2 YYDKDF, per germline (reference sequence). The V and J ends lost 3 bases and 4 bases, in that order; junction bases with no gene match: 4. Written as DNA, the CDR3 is TGTGCCACCAGCAGGAGGCGGGGGGCCACCGGGGAGCTGTTTTTT. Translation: CATSRRRGATGELFF.

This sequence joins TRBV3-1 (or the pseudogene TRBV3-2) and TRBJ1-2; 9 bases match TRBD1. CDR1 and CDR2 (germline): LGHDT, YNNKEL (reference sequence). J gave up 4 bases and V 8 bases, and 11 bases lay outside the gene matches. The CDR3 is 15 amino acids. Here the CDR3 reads CASSHPGQGSYGYTF. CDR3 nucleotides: TGTGCCAGCTCCCATCCGGGACAGGGAAGCTATGGCTACACCTTC.

The CDR3 sequence: CASSSGGGRQPQHF. DNA of the CDR3: TGTGCCAGCAGCTCGGGAGGGGGAAGGCAGCCCCAGCATTTT. The V and J genes are TRBV6-5 and TRBJ1-5; D possibly corresponds to TRBD1 (6 bases). Looked up from germline, CDR1 is MNHEY and CDR2 is SVGAGI. CDR3 size: 14 residues. Trimming took off 6 bases at V and 7 bases at J, with 16 bases between the two ends.

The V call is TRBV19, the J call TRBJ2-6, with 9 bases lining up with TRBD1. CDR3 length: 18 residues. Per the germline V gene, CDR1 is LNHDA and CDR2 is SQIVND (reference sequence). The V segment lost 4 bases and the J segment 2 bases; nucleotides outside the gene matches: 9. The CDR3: CASSNTGGVRPGANVLTF. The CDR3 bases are TGTGCCAGTAGTAATACAGGGGGCGTTAGGCCTGGGGCCAACGTCCTGACTTTC.

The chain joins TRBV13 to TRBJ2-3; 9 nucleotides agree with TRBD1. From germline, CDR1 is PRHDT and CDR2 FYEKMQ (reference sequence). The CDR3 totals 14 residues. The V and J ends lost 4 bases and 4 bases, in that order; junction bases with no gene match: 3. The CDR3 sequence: CASSSRTGADTQYF. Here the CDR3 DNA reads TGTGCCAGCAGCTCCCGGACAGGGGCAGATACGCAGTATTTT.

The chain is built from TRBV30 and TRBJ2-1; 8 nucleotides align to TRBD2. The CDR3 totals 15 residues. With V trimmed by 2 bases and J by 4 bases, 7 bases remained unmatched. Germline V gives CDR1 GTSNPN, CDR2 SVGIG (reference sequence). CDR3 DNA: TGTGCCTGGAGTCCGGGGGGGCCGGGATACAATGAGCAGTTCTTC. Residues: CAWSPGGPGYNEQFF.

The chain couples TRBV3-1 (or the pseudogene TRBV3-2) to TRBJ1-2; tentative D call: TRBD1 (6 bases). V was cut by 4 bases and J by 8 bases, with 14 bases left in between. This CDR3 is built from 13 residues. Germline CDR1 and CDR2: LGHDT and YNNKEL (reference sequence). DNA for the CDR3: TGTGCCAGCAGCCCAGGGGACCAAGGGGGCTACACCTTC. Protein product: CASSPGDQGGYTF.

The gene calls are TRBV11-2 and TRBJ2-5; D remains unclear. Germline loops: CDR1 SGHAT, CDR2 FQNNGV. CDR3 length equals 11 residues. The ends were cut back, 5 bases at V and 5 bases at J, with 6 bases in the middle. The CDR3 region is CASSVRETQYF. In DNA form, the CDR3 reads TGTGCCAGCAGCGTACGGGAGACCCAGTACTTC.

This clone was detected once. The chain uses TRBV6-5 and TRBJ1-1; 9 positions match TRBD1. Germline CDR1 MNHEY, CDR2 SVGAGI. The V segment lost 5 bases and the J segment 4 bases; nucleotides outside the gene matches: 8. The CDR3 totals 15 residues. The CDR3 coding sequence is TGTGCCAGCAGTCGCCAACAGGGGGCATTCACTGAAGCTTTCTTT. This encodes CASSRQQGAFTEAFF.